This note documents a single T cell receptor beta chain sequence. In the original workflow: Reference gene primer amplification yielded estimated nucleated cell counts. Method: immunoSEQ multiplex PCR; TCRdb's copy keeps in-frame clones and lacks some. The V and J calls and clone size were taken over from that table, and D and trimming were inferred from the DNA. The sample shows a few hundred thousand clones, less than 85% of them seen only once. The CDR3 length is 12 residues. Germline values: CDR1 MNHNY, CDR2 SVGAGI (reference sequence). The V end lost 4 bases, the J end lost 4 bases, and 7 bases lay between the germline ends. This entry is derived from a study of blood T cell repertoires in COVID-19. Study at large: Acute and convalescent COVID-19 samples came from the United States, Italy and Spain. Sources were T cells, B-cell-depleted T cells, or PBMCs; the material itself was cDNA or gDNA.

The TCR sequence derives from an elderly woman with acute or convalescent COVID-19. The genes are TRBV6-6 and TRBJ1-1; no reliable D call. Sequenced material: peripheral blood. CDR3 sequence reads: CASSSGSTEAFF. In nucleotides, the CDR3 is TGTGCCAGCAGTTCGGGTTCCACTGAAGCTTTCTTT.